This TCR beta chain came from a study of blood T cell repertoires in COVID-19 (dated by TCRdb to about 2020). About the full investigation: Samples covering the acute and convalescent phases of COVID-19 were provided by collaborators in the United States, Italy and Spain. The prospective study material was composed of cDNA or gDNA derived from T cells, B-cell-depleted T cells, or PBMCs. The dataset comprised deeply sampled blood TCRbeta repertoires from subjects exposed to, actively infected with, or recovered from COVID-19. The repertoires were released in a freely available public database meant as a resource for research on the immune response to SARS-CoV-2. Samples were obtained from the ongoing ImmuneRACE study (first 160 participants) and from roughly 1,300 subjects provided by 6 global collaborators. Sample metadata almost always included a de-identified subject ID, COVID-19 status, age in years and sex. Where HLA class I and class II types were available, the types were taken from metadata supplied by the sample provider, not from assay-based typing. What the authors observed across the whole study: The amount of clinical and demographic metadata varied by source and participant and was provided uncurated.

TCRbeta CDR3 regions were amplified from genomic DNA using the immunoSEQ Assay, a bias-controlled multiplex PCR. For the original study's pipeline: The number of nucleated cells in each sample was estimated from the amplification of reference gene primers within the assay. To quantify the absolute abundance of each unique TCRbeta CDR3 rearrangement, sequence reads were collapsed and filtered. For each sample, productive Simpson clonality was calculated as the square root of Simpson's diversity index over productive rearrangements. The table comes from immuneACCESS by way of TCRdb, which keeps in-frame sequences with V and J called. Part of the clones is missing from these tables; in studies checked, under half for an unresolved V gene and the rest for unknown reasons. V and J calls and clone size are given by that table; D and trimming were obtained from the DNA. For this sample the table gives some 250,000 clones, of which 88% were detected only once. The top ten clones comprise 0.7% of the sample.

Compared with germline, V lacks 0 bases and J lacks 6 bases; bases without a gene match: 8. The CDR3 has 15 amino acids, counting the end cysteine and phenylalanine. The CDR3 DNA has 45 bases and is translated from base 1. CDR1 and CDR2 are read off the germline V gene as MNHEY and SVGAGI. Collaborating institutions collected whole blood in K2EDTA tubes following their own protocols. For TCRbeta analysis, collaborators shipped samples in one of three forms: frozen whole blood, isolated PBMCs, or DNA extracted from either of those sample types. Of note for this clone: Its recognized antigen is unknown. No quality values exist for individual bases; no much larger clone is one base distant.

The V and J segments used are TRBV6-5 and TRBJ2-7; the central 7 bases match TRBD2. Specimen: peripheral blood. This receptor was identified in a human donor in a cohort sampled during active COVID-19. CDR3 reads: CASSYSRTSPFEQYF. In nucleotide form, the sequence is TGTGCCAGCAGTTACTCAAGGACTAGTCCCTTCGAGCAGTACTTC.